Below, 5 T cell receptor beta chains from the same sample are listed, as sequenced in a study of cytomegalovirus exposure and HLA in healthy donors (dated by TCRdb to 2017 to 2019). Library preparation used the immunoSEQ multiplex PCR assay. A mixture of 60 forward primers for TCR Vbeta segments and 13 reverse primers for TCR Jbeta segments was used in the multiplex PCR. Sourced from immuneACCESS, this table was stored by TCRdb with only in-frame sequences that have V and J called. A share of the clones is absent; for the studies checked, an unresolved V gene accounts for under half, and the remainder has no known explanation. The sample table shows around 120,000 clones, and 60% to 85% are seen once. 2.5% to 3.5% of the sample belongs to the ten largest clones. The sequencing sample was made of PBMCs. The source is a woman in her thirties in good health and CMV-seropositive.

Here the CDR3 reads CASSRGVGGTEAFF. DNA of the CDR3: TGTGCCAGTAGTCGGGGGGTCGGCGGAACTGAAGCTTTCTTT. The J gene is TRBJ1-1, the V gene TRBV19; TRBD1 might be the D (5 bases). CDR3 length: 14 amino acids. CDR1 and CDR2 (germline): LNHDA, SQIVND (reference sequence). Trimming shortened V by 5 bases and J by 5 bases, and 15 bases separated the two germline ends.

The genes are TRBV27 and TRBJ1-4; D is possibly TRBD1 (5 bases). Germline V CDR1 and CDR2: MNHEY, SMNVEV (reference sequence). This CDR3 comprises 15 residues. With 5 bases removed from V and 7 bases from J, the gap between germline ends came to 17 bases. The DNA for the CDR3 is TGTGCCAGCAGTACGCTTGGGGAGGGGAGTGAAAAACTGTTTTTT. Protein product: CASSTLGEGSEKLFF.

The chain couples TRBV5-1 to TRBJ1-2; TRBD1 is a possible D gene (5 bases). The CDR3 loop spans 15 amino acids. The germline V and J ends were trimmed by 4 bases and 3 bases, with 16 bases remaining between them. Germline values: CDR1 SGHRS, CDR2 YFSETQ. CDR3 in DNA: TGCGCCAGCAGCAGCGGGACTCTGGGGCACTATGGCTACACCTTC. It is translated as CASSSGTLGHYGYTF.

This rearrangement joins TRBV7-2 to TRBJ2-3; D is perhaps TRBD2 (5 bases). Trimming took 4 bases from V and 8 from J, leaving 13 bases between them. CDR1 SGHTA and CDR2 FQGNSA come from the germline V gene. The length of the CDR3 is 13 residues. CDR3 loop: CASSSGESATQYF. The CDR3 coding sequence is TGTGCCAGCAGCTCCGGGGAATCGGCTACGCAGTATTTT.

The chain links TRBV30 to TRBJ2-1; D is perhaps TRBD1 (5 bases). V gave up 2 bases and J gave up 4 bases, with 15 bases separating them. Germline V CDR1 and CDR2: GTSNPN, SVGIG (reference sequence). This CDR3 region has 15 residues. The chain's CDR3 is CAWSSQGPRYNEQFF. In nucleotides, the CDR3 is TGTGCCTGGAGTTCCCAGGGTCCCCGATACAATGAGCAGTTCTTC.